The 27 T cell receptor beta chains below come from one sample, sequenced in a study of early T cells in non-severe SARS-CoV-2 infection. TCRdb itself ran the 5' RACE reads through MiXCR, one entry per CDR3 protein. The sample carries approximately 77,000 distinct CDR3 sequences, roughly 12% recorded once. Sequences were obtained from whole blood. The receptor set was obtained from an adult who was a healthcare worker with PCR-confirmed SARS-CoV-2 infection or an uninfected control (not recorded which).

This clonotype was seen more than once but under ten times. The J gene is TRBJ2-1, the V gene TRBV29-1; 8 bases match TRBD2. The CDR3 sequence is 15 residues long. With V trimmed by 1 base and J by 2 bases, 4 bases remained unmatched. From germline, CDR1 is SQVTM and CDR2 ANQGSEA. CDR3 residues: CSVEGSGTTYNEQFF. The DNA of the CDR3 is TGCAGCGTTGAAGGTAGCGGGACTACCTACAATGAGCAGTTCTTC.

This clonotype has a count of ten or more. The V call is TRBV5-1, the J call TRBJ1-4; D remains unclear. Germline V lookup: CDR1 SGHRS, CDR2 YFSETQ. This CDR3 has 14 residues. V lost 5 bases and J 0 bases, leaving 8 bases between the germline ends. The chain's CDR3 is CASRPSATNEKLFF. CDR3 DNA: TGCGCCAGCAGGCCTTCAGCAACTAATGAAAAACTGTTTTTT.

The DNA for the CDR3 is TGCGCCAGCTCCACCGGGGGGGGGAGCACAGATACGCAGTATTTT. Translation: CASSTGGGSTDTQYF. This sequence joins TRBV5-1 and TRBJ2-3, with 8 bases fitting TRBD2. There are 15 residues in the CDR3. Germline CDR1 SGHRS, CDR2 YFSETQ. Germline trimming cut 7 bases from V and 0 bases from J; bases unmatched to any gene: 7.

In this sample, this clonotype turned up many times. The chain recombines TRBV11-2 with TRBJ2-7; 7 bases map to TRBD1. Germline values: CDR1 SGHAT, CDR2 FQNNGV. V shed 4 bases, J shed 1 base, and the junction held 4 bases outside the gene matches. The CDR3 is made up of 14 amino acids. The CDR3 spells CASSSADRSYEQYF. CDR3 sequence (DNA): TGTGCCAGCAGCTCGGCGGACAGGTCCTACGAGCAGTACTTC.

V and J are TRBV24-1 and TRBJ1-1; 7 bases are a match to TRBD1. The germline V gene has CDR1 KGHDR and CDR2 SFDVKD. V was clipped by 9 bases and J by 8 bases; unmatched bases: 8. The CDR3 covers 12 residues. The CDR3: CATETGRGEAFF. In DNA form, the CDR3 reads TGTGCCACCGAGACAGGGCGGGGGGAAGCTTTCTTT.

The table lists this clonotype with many counts. CDR3 in amino acids: CASRRVGVWGETQYF. The CDR3 coding sequence is TGTGCCAGCAGGCGAGTGGGAGTCTGGGGAGAGACCCAGTACTTC. J is TRBJ2-5 and V is TRBV6-5; weak D call: TRBD2 (5 bases). This CDR3 region has 15 residues. The V gene's germline CDR1 is MNHEY and CDR2 SVGAGI. Trimming stripped 6 bases from V and 4 bases from J, with 18 bases between.

This clonotype was observed a few times. The chain joins TRBV20-1 to TRBJ1-3; D gene ambiguous. The V end lost 5 bases, the J end lost 0 bases, and 11 bases lay between the germline ends. There are 14 residues in the CDR3. Germline CDR1 is DFQATT and CDR2 is SNEGSKA (reference sequence). CDR3 nucleotide sequence: TGCAGTGCTGAACATGTCATCTCTGGAAACACCATATATTTT. Translation gives CSAEHVISGNTIYF.

Ten or more counts support this clonotype. The CDR3 DNA sequence: TGTGCCAGCAGCCACGAGAGGGTCCGGGGGCATGAGCAGTTCTTC. Residues: CASSHERVRGHEQFF. The J gene is TRBJ2-1, the V gene TRBV7-8; the D call may be TRBD1 or TRBD2 (6 bases each). The germline V gene has CDR1 SGHVS and CDR2 FQNEAQ. V gave up 5 bases and J gave up 8 bases, with 19 bases separating them. The CDR3 is 15 amino acids.

The chain employs TRBV20-1 and TRBJ1-1, with D unclear. V was trimmed by 3 bases and J by 1 base, leaving 9 bases between them. Per germline, CDR1 DFQATT and CDR2 SNEGSKA (reference sequence). This CDR3 is 13 amino acids long. In DNA form, the CDR3 reads TGCAGTGCTAGTAGGCGGAAGAACACTGAAGCTTTCTTT. Protein product: CSASRRKNTEAFF.

This clonotype has ten or more counts. The chain combines TRBV5-5 with TRBJ2-5, with 9 bases aligning to TRBD2. The CDR3 is made up of 15 amino acids. Germline CDR1 reads SGHKS; CDR2 reads YYEKEE (reference sequence). The V gene end was trimmed by 7 bases and the J gene end by 7 bases; junction bases not matched to a gene: 14. The CDR3 spells CASREGGRDIGTQYF. DNA of the CDR3: TGTGCCAGCCGAGAGGGCGGGAGGGACATTGGGACCCAGTACTTC. The variable domain in full, with the rest retrieved from reference TRBV5-5 and TRBJ2-5, is DAGVTQSPTHLIKTRGQQVTLRCSPISGHKSVSWYQQVLGQGPQFIFQYYEKEERGRGNFPDRFSARQFPNYSSELNVNALLLGDSALYLCASREGGRDIGTQYFGPGTRLLVL.

The genes are TRBV20-1 and TRBJ1-5; D gene ambiguous. CDR1 and CDR2 from the germline V gene are DFQATT and SNEGSKA (reference sequence). Trimming cost V 0 bases and J 2 bases, with 14 bases left between them. The CDR3 loop spans 16 amino acids. For the CDR3, the DNA is TGCAGTGCTAGAGACAGGCACCGGGGTGGCAATCAGCCCCAGCATTTT. Translation: CSARDRHRGGNQPQHF.

This clonotype was recorded at least ten times. The chain employs TRBV28 and TRBJ2-7; 9 bases are shared with TRBD1. The J segment lost 5 bases and the V segment lost 10 bases, leaving 15 bases of the junction unmatched. CDR1 is MDHEN and CDR2 is SYDVKM in the germline V gene. The CDR3 has 15 amino acids. The CDR3 loop reads CATLSSGTGKNEQYF. The CDR3 DNA reads as TGTGCCACCTTGAGCTCCGGGACAGGGAAGAACGAGCAGTACTTC.

The sample holds a few counts of this clonotype. The chain has TRBV24-1 and TRBJ2-5; 7 bases are shared with TRBD2. The CDR3 length is 16 residues. The trim removed 3 bases at V and 0 bases at J, leaving 6 bases unmatched. The germline CDR1 and CDR2 sequences are KGHDR and SFDVKD. The CDR3 here is CATSDASGRYQETQYF. The CDR3 bases are TGTGCCACCAGTGATGCTAGCGGCCGGTACCAAGAGACCCAGTACTTC.

This clonotype was picked up many times. The chain couples TRBV10-3 to TRBJ2-3; 8 bases are a match to TRBD2. Germline V gene sequence: CDR1 ENHRY, CDR2 SYGVKD. The CDR3 is 16 residues long. After removal of 3 bases from V and 5 bases from J, the junction contained 10 bases not matched to a gene. The CDR3: CAISESLGGGQDTQYF. In DNA, the CDR3 is TGTGCCATCAGTGAATCCCTTGGCGGGGGGCAAGATACGCAGTATTTT.

Regarding this clonotype: Since a much larger clone is just one base distant, this may be a read error. The chain uses TRBV7-9 and TRBJ2-7, with a weak D call TRBD2 (6 bases). The CDR3 covers 16 residues. Germline CDR1 is SEHNR and CDR2 is FQNEAQ (reference sequence). Here the CDR3 reads CAGSLVGGVESYEQYF. The DNA of the CDR3 is TGTGCCGGCAGCTTAGTTGGCGGGGTAGAATCCTACGAGCAGTACTTC.

This clonotype was recorded at least ten times. One end of the junction fails to match germline, which may point to a read error. This sequence joins TRBV19 and TRBJ2-3, with a tentative D call TRBD2 (7 bases). Germline V gene data show CDR1 as LNHDA and CDR2 as SQIVND (reference sequence). The CDR3 loop spans 17 amino acids. DNA of the CDR3: TGTGCCAGTAATCCGGCCCTCACGGGGGGCCCCACATATACGCAGTATTTT. Translation gives CASNPALTGGPTYTQYF.

The chain recombines TRBV29-1 with TRBJ2-4, with a weak D call TRBD1 (6 bases). Germline V CDR1 and CDR2: SQVTM, ANQGSEA. Trimming removed 4 bases at V and 3 bases at J, with 13 bases between. The CDR3 has 14 amino acids. The CDR3 loop reads CSVGAGAGKNIQYF. The CDR3 DNA is TGCAGCGTTGGAGCAGGGGCGGGCAAAAACATTCAGTACTTC.

This clonotype was found many times. V and J are TRBV2 and TRBJ1-5; D is unresolved. The CDR3 totals 13 residues. From germline, CDR1 is SNHLY and CDR2 FYNNEI. V lost 5 bases, J lost 10 bases, and 15 bases lay in between. The CDR3 is CASSKQTPGPQHF. The CDR3, as DNA: TGTGCCAGCAGTAAACAGACTCCCGGTCCCCAGCATTTT.

The genes are TRBV3-1 and TRBJ2-1; TRBD2 agrees at 8 bases. Germline V gene lookup returns CDR1 LGHDT and CDR2 YNNKEL (reference sequence). J was trimmed by 6 bases and V by 0 bases; bases with no gene match: 4. This CDR3 spans 15 amino acids. The CDR3 nucleotides are TGTGCCAGCAGCCAAGAGGGACTAGACATCAATGAGCAGTTCTTC. Amino acid sequence: CASSQEGLDINEQFF.

V and J are TRBV7-9 and TRBJ2-1; D is unclear. CDR1 and CDR2 from the germline V gene are SEHNR and FQNEAQ (reference sequence). The CDR3 length is 15 residues. The V end was cut by 0 bases, the J end by 1 base, with 7 bases between. As DNA, the CDR3 is TGTGCCAGCAGCTTAGCCCGCGGATCCTACAATGAGCAGTTCTTC. It yields the protein CASSLARGSYNEQFF.

This clonotype was counted a few times. The J gene is TRBJ2-7, the V gene TRBV29-1; 10 bases line up with TRBD1. J was trimmed by 7 bases and V by 4 bases; bases with no gene match: 4. Germline values: CDR1 SQVTM, CDR2 ANQGSEA. CDR3 length: 12 residues. CDR3 in amino acids: CSVGPGQGEQYF. Written as DNA, the CDR3 is TGCAGCGTTGGCCCGGGACAGGGGGAGCAGTACTTC.

The chain links TRBV18 to TRBJ2-2, with unresolved D. The V end was cut by 5 bases, the J end by 4 bases, with 2 bases between. CDR1 and CDR2 from the germline V gene are KGHSH and LQKENI. This CDR3 has 11 residues. The CDR3 region is CASSITGELFF. The CDR3 bases are TGTGCCAGCTCAATCACCGGGGAGCTGTTTTTT.

Ten or more counts support this clonotype. The rearrangement joins TRBV29-1 to TRBJ2-3; 10 bases are a match to TRBD1. CDR3 length: 15 residues. V was pared by 8 bases and J by 1 base, with 9 bases of the junction left unmatched. Germline V gene lookup returns CDR1 SQVTM and CDR2 ANQGSEA. CDR3 sequence: CSSSSGTGGTDTQYF. The DNA of the CDR3 is TGCAGCTCCAGTTCCGGGACAGGGGGCACAGATACGCAGTATTTT.

V and J are TRBV28 and TRBJ1-2, with D perhaps TRBD1 (6 bases). The V end was cut by 3 bases, the J end by 1 base, with 9 bases between. CDR3 size: 14 residues. Per the germline V gene, CDR1 is MDHEN and CDR2 is SYDVKM. The CDR3 protein is CASSLGGGNYGYTF. For the CDR3, the DNA is TGTGCCAGCAGTTTGGGGGGCGGTAACTATGGCTACACCTTC.

This sequence joins TRBV9 and TRBJ2-4; D is ambiguous. CDR1 and CDR2 from the germline V gene are SGDLS and YYNGEE. V lost 2 bases and J 8 bases, leaving 11 bases between the germline ends. The CDR3 is 13 residues long. CDR3 in amino acids: CASSVDDWDIQYF. As DNA, the CDR3 is TGTGCCAGCAGCGTGGACGACTGGGACATTCAGTACTTC.

This clonotype has ten or more counts. This chain links TRBV27 with TRBJ2-7, with D uncertain. In germline, CDR1 is MNHEY, CDR2 SMNVEV (reference sequence). The CDR3 contains 13 residues. Trimming left V 6 bases short and J 3 bases short, with 12 bases between. The CDR3 spells CASSPGPFYEQYF. Written as DNA, the CDR3 is TGTGCCAGCAGCCCCGGGCCATTCTACGAGCAGTACTTC.

The J gene is TRBJ1-2, the V gene TRBV29-1; D may be TRBD1 (6 bases). Per germline, CDR1 SQVTM and CDR2 ANQGSEA. The V and J ends lost 6 bases and 5 bases respectively, with 22 bases between them. CDR3 length equals 15 residues. The CDR3 DNA reads TGCAGCGTGAACGTTCCGGCCTGGGGGACATATGGCTACACCTTC. Amino acids: CSVNVPAWGTYGYTF.